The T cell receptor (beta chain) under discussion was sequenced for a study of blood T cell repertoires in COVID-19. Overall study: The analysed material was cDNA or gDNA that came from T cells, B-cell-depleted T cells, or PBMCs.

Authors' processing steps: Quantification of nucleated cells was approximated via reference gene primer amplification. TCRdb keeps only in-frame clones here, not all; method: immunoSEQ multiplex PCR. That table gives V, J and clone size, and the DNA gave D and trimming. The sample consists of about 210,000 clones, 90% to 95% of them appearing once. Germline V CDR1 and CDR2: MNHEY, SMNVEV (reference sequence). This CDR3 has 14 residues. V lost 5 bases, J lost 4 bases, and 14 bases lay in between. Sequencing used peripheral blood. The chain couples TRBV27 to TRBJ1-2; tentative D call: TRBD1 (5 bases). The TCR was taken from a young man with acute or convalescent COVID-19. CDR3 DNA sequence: TGTGCCAGCAGTCCGAACGGGGGAATCTATGGCTACACCTTC. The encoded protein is CASSPNGGIYGYTF.